These 14 T cell receptor beta chains originate from one sample sequenced in a study of molecular identifiers for immune sequencing clone quantification. From the PCR reads, TCRdb called clonotypes with MiXCR, one entry per CDR3 protein. The table lists about 320,000 distinct CDR3 sequences, roughly a fifth of them singletons. Sequenced sample: naive CD8+ T cells from blood, with Jurkat cell RNA spiked in. The subset: FACS-sorted CD8+CD4-CCR7+CD45RA+ naive T cells. The receptors come from a human donor in good health. Some libraries in this study had Jurkat cell RNA spiked in.

This clonotype was picked up many times. The chain combines TRBV28 with TRBJ2-7, with 7 bases matching TRBD1. V trimming: 5 bases; J trimming: 0 bases; junction bases outside the gene matches: 7. The germline V gene encodes CDR1 MDHEN and CDR2 SYDVKM. CDR3 length equals 15 residues. This CDR3 reads CASSHGQVTSYEQYF. In DNA, the CDR3 is TGTGCCAGCAGTCACGGACAGGTCACCTCCTACGAGCAGTACTTC. The full variable domain, completed using reference TRBV28 and TRBJ2-7, is DVKVTQSSRYLVKRTGEKVFLECVQDMDHENMFWYRQDPGLGLRLIYFSYDVKMKEKGDIPEGYSVSREKKERFSLILESASTNQTSMYLCASSHGQVTSYEQYFGPGTRLTVT.

This clonotype was found a few times. This chain connects TRBV6-2 or TRBV6-3 to TRBJ2-2; D is ambiguous. V gave up 2 bases and J gave up 1 base, with 17 bases separating them. Germline V gene sequence: CDR1 MNHEY, CDR2 SVGEGT. CDR3 length equals 18 residues. DNA for the CDR3: TGTGCCAGCAGTTACCCACTCCGGTATGGGGTGAACACCGGGGAGCTGTTTTTT. As protein: CASSYPLRYGVNTGELFF.

At least ten counts were recorded for this clonotype. This CDR3 reads CSARDTGPYEQYF. The CDR3 DNA is TGCAGTGCTAGGGACACCGGCCCCTACGAGCAGTACTTC. The chain carries TRBV20-1 and TRBJ2-7; possibly TRBD1 for D (5 bases). The CDR3 sequence is 13 residues long. CDR1 and CDR2 (germline): DFQATT, SNEGSKA (reference sequence). V lost 3 bases, J lost 2 bases, and 11 bases lay in between.

A word on this clonotype: A read error may be the cause here, since a much bigger clone is one base away. The chain couples TRBV30 to TRBJ1-2, with D tentatively TRBD1 (6 bases). CDR3 size: 13 residues. V dropped 5 bases and J dropped 7 bases, with 17 bases sitting between them. CDR1 is GTSNPN, CDR2 SVGIG, per germline (reference sequence). As DNA, the CDR3 is TGTGCCTGGGGAGTGGGGGCAGGAGGTGGCTACACCTTC. Protein sequence: CAWGVGAGGGYTF.

This clonotype showed up just once. A much more abundant neighbour one base away suggests this may be a read error. This chain links TRBV12-3 or TRBV12-4 with TRBJ2-2; D may be TRBD1 (5 bases). This CDR3 is built from 17 residues. V was clipped by 2 bases and J by 4 bases, with 17 bases between them. DNA for the CDR3: TGTGCCAGCAGTTTACTGGCGGAGACAGAATCCACCGGGGAGCTGTTTTTT. Residues: CASSLLAETESTGELFF.

Details on this clonotype: Because the CDR3's place on the DNA is in doubt, the DNA is left out and the CDR3 is given as listed by TCRdb. This chain uses TRBV5-4 with TRBJ2-1; the table's D call of TRBD2 was not tested on the DNA. Germline V gene data show CDR1 as SGHNT and CDR2 as YYREEE (reference sequence). Both ends counted, the CDR3 spans 18 residues. The CDR3 sequence: CASSLTVVAGGSYNEQSF.

As concerns this clonotype: With a much larger clone just one base away, this may be a read error. Since no conserved phenylalanine or tryptophan closes the CDR3, a read error is the likely cause. J is TRBJ2-4 and V is TRBV4-2; the D gene is possibly TRBD2 (5 bases). There are 19 residues in the CDR3. Germline V gene sequence: CDR1 LGHNA, CDR2 YNFKEQ. Deletions cut 5 bases from V and 0 bases from J, with 23 bases between. The CDR3 loop is CASSDFTSGSPQAKNIQYL. CDR3 nucleotide sequence: TGTGCCAGCAGCGACTTTACCAGCGGAAGCCCCCAAGCCAAAAACATTCAGTACCTC.

This clonotype has ten or more counts. The J gene is TRBJ1-1, the V gene TRBV5-6; D gene unclear. Germline values: CDR1 SGHDT, CDR2 YYEEEE. CDR3 length: 13 residues. The V end lost 4 bases, the J end lost 6 bases, and 13 bases lay between the germline ends. CDR3 in DNA: TGTGCCAGCAGCCGCTCAGCAAGCGCTGAAGCTTTCTTT. This sequence encodes CASSRSASAEAFF.

This clonotype was picked up a small number of times. The CDR3 bases are TGTGCCATCGCCGACCCTGGACGGAGCTCCTACAATGAGCAGTTCTTC. Its protein is CAIADPGRSSYNEQFF. V is TRBV10-3 and J is TRBJ2-1, with D uncertain. The CDR3 contains 16 residues. The V gene's germline CDR1 is ENHRY and CDR2 SYGVKD. V was clipped by 8 bases and J by 0 bases, with 17 bases between them.

This clonotype has more than one count but fewer than ten. No conserved phenylalanine or tryptophan ends this CDR3, so it is likely a read error. The CDR3 DNA follows: TGTGCCAGCAGCTTAGCCAGACAGGGGGCAATTCAGCCCCAGCATCTT. It is translated as CASSLARQGAIQPQHL. V and J are TRBV7-6 and TRBJ1-5; 10 bases line up with TRBD1. The V gene end was trimmed by 0 bases and the J gene end by 6 bases; junction bases not matched to a gene: 5. Germline V CDR1 and CDR2: SGHVS, FNYEAQ. The CDR3 loop spans 16 amino acids.

This clonotype has a handful of counts. The rearrangement joins TRBV19 to TRBJ2-5; 9 bases line up with TRBD2. The length of the CDR3 is 15 residues. V was clipped by 6 bases and J by 4 bases; unmatched bases: 9. From germline, CDR1 is LNHDA and CDR2 SQIVND (reference sequence). This chain's CDR3 is CASSPTSGLLETQYF. In DNA, the CDR3 is TGTGCCAGTAGCCCGACTAGCGGTCTATTAGAGACCCAGTACTTC.

Of note for this clonotype: A single base separates this from a much larger clone, so it may be a read error. The rearrangement joins TRBV5-1 to TRBJ2-2; D ambiguous. Germline V lookup: CDR1 SGHRS, CDR2 YFSETQ. This CDR3 has 15 amino acids. V was shortened by 2 bases and J by 3 bases, with 11 bases between the two germline ends. The CDR3: CASSLGQEYTGELFF. The CDR3 DNA reads as TGCGCCAGCAGCTTAGGGCAGGAGTACACCGGGGAGCTGTTTTTT.

This clonotype was counted ten times or more. V and J are TRBV7-9 and TRBJ1-4; 7 nucleotides agree with TRBD1. The CDR3 extends over 16 amino acids. Losses at the gene ends were 5 bases for V and 0 bases for J; bases not matched to a gene: 6. The germline gives CDR1 SEHNR, CDR2 FQNEAQ (reference sequence). CDR3: CASSRRDSATNEKLFF. Written as DNA, the CDR3 is TGTGCCAGCAGCCGACGGGACAGTGCAACTAATGAAAAACTGTTTTTT.

This clonotype was detected many times. This chain connects TRBV2 to TRBJ1-5; 8 bases are shared with TRBD1. CDR1 SNHLY and CDR2 FYNNEI come from the germline V gene. This CDR3 contains 17 residues. Losses at the gene ends were 4 bases for V and 2 bases for J; bases not matched to a gene: 10. CDR3 in DNA: TGTGCCAGCAGTGCGAGTGACAGGGGAGTCGGCAATCAGCCCCAGCATTTT. Residues: CASSASDRGVGNQPQHF.